These T cell receptor beta chains were read from a single sample in a study of breast tumors, draining lymph nodes, adjacent tissues. TCRdb redid the calling of the multiplex PCR reads with MiXCR, one entry per CDR3 protein. Among 85,000 to 130,000 distinct CDR3 sequences, 30% were seen once, and the ten largest hold 5.5% to 6%. The sequenced sample was axillary lymph node tissue. The source of these receptors is a female donor with breast cancer. Some clones in this sample may be carry-over from other donors' samples. CDR3s include the opening cysteine and the closing phenylalanine or tryptophan. D genes are given only for firm matches. The size field is filled for only some rows; it gives once, few, many or a size class.

D,J,size,V,CDR3,DNA
TRBD2,TRBJ2-7,many,TRBV5-6,CASSLVLAFPHEQYF,TGTGCCAGCAGCTTGGTACTAGCGTTCCCCCACGAGCAGTACTTC
.,TRBJ1-6,many,TRBV4-1,CASSQDRQLNSPLHF,TGCGCCAGCAGCCAAGATCGACAGTTAAATTCACCCCTCCACTTT
.,TRBJ2-7,many,TRBV19,CASSITGSYEQYF,TGTGCCAGTAGTATCACAGGGTCCTACGAGCAGTACTTC
.,TRBJ1-2,many,TRBV9,CASSVDVVSYGYTF,TGTGCCAGCAGCGTAGATGTGGTATCGTATGGCTACACCTTC
.,TRBJ2-5,many,TRBV11-2,CASSLEGGRQETQYF,TGTGCCAGCAGCTTAGAGGGGGGTCGGCAAGAGACCCAGTACTTC
TRBD2,TRBJ2-1,few,TRBV6-1,CASILGGAGGDEQFF,TGTGCCAGCATTCTTGGGGGAGCGGGAGGGGATGAGCAGTTCTTC
.,TRBJ1-1,.,TRBV6-5,CASSYYRVDTEAFF,TGTGCCAGCAGTTACTACAGGGTTGACACTGAAGCTTTCTTT
.,TRBJ1-2,many,TRBV5-5,CASSFPLLILGREVVGYTF,TGTGCCAGCAGCTTCCCCCTCCTAATTCTCGGCAGGGAAGTTGTGGGCTACACCTTC
.,TRBJ2-6,once,TRBV5-6,CASSLVGTVGLGTF,.
.,TRBJ1-4,.,TRBV2,CASSASATNEIPFF,TGTGCCAGCAGTGCTAGTGCAACTAATGAGATACCGTTTTTT
TRBD1,TRBJ2-1,many,TRBV7-2,CASSSWTGQNEQFF,TGTGCCAGCAGCTCCTGGACAGGCCAAAATGAGCAGTTCTTC
.,TRBJ1-2,.,TRBV20-1,CSASPSRVDNGYTF,TGCAGTGCCAGTCCCTCGCGGGTGGACAATGGCTACACCTTC
.,TRBJ2-1,many,TRBV10-1,CACGYNEQFF,TGCGCCTGCGGGTACAATGAGCAGTTCTTC
.,TRBJ2-2,many,TRBV4-1,CASSQVAGTSNTGELFF,TGCGCCAGCAGCCAAGTCGCCGGGACCTCGAACACCGGGGAGCTGTTTTTT
.,TRBJ2-1,many,TRBV11-2,CASSLGPSKNEQFF,TGTGCCAGCAGCTTAGGGCCCTCGAAGAATGAGCAGTTCTTC
TRBD1,TRBJ1-2,.,TRBV19,CASIRQGAVNGYTF,TGTGCCAGCATCAGACAGGGGGCAGTGAATGGCTACACCTTC
.,TRBJ1-6,once,TRBV9,CASSAGLLLRSPLHF,TGTGCCAGCAGCGCGGGACTGCTGCTTCGTTCACCCCTCCACTTT
TRBD2,TRBJ2-1,.,TRBV7-2,CASSLEGLAGDDEQFF,TGTGCCAGCAGCTTAGAGGGACTAGCGGGAGACGATGAGCAGTTCTTC
.,TRBJ2-7,.,TRBV7-2,CASSPGPVSHEQYF,TGTGCCAGCAGCCCGGGTCCGGTATCCCACGAGCAGTACTTC
TRBD2,TRBJ2-7,many,TRBV5-8,CASSLGLASYEQYF,TGTGCCAGCAGCTTGGGACTAGCCTCCTACGAGCAGTACTTC
.,TRBJ2-1,many,TRBV4-2,CASSPEGGQLEQFF,TGTGCCAGCAGCCCCGAGGGGGGGCAGCTTGAGCAGTTCTTC
.,TRBJ2-3,many,TRBV7-3,CASSLSVTSTDTQYF,TGTGCCAGCAGCTTAAGCGTAACTAGCACAGATACGCAGTATTTT
.,TRBJ1-2,once,TRBV20-1,CSARGSGGGGDYGYTF,TGCAGTGCTAGAGGTTCTGGGGGGGGCGGAGACTATGGCTACACCTTC
.,TRBJ1-2,many,TRBV20-1,CSARDLYGYTF,TGCAGTGCCAGAGACCTCTATGGCTACACCTTC
.,TRBJ1-1,.,TRBV11-2,CASSHRFPEAFF,TGTGCCAGCAGCCACAGGTTTCCTGAAGCTTTCTTT
.,TRBJ1-3,.,TRBV9,CASSVDRGNTTYF,TGTGCCAGCAGCGTGGACAGAGGGAACACCACATATTTT
TRBD2,TRBJ2-7,many,TRBV4-1,CASSQGPPQAGETWEQYF,TGCGCCAGCAGCCAAGGCCCCCCCCAAGCGGGAGAGACGTGGGAGCAGTACTTC
.,TRBJ2-5,many,TRBV19,CASKSRAAQETQYF,TGTGCCAGTAAATCCCGGGCCGCCCAAGAGACCCAGTACTTC
TRBD1,TRBJ2-1,many,TRBV2,CASKRDSAYNEQFF,TGTGCCAGCAAGAGGGACAGTGCCTACAATGAGCAGTTCTTC
.,TRBJ1-1,many,TRBV29-1,CSVRVAERAFF,TGCAGCGTTAGGGTTGCGGAACGGGCTTTCTTT
.,TRBJ2-2,few,TRBV6-1,CASRRRGFANTGELFF,TGTGCCAGCAGGCGTCGGGGATTCGCGAACACCGGGGAGCTGTTTTTT
.,TRBJ1-3,many,TRBV6-2/TRBV6-3,CASRPRFSGNTIYF,TGTGCCAGCAGGCCCAGGTTCTCTGGAAACACCATATATTTT
.,TRBJ1-2,many,TRBV28,CASSFQDADGYTF,TGTGCCAGCAGTTTTCAAGATGCGGACGGCTACACCTTC
TRBD2,TRBJ2-1,many,TRBV20-1,CSASGRRGGLNEQFF,TGCAGTGCTAGTGGCCGGCGGGGGGGCCTAAATGAGCAGTTCTTC
.,TRBJ1-1,few,TRBV7-9,CASSLVETEAFF,TGTGCCAGCAGCTTAGTGGAGACTGAAGCTTTCTTT
.,TRBJ2-5,.,TRBV24-1,CATSETGRVQETQYF,TGTGCCACCAGTGAGACAGGGAGGGTCCAAGAGACCCAGTACTTC
.,TRBJ1-2,many,TRBV2,CASRLSAANYGYTF,TGTGCCAGCAGACTGTCGGCAGCTAACTATGGCTACACCTTC
.,TRBJ1-2,many,TRBV28,CASSLSFGVGVAGLYGYTF,TGTGCCAGCAGTTTATCGTTCGGTGTGGGGGTGGCAGGCCTCTATGGCTACACCTTC
.,TRBJ1-2,many,TRBV5-5,CASRNPTELNYGYTF,TGTGCCAGCAGGAATCCGACGGAGCTTAACTATGGCTACACCTTC
TRBD1,TRBJ1-5,.,TRBV7-3,CASSEDTCSSRGIDSNQPQHF,TGTGCCAGCAGTGAGGATACGTGTAGTTCCAGGGGGATTGATAGCAATCAGCCCCAGCATTTT
.,TRBJ1-4,many,TRBV7-9,CASSLDGSPNEKLFF,TGTGCCAGCAGCTTAGACGGGAGCCCTAATGAAAAACTGTTTTTT
.,TRBJ1-2,.,TRBV9,CASSVDFSHGYTF,TGTGCCAGCAGCGTAGACTTTAGCCATGGCTACACCTTC
.,TRBJ1-5,.,TRBV25-1,CASSARGGRWIQPQHF,TGTGCCAGCAGTGCTAGGGGCGGGAGGTGGATCCAGCCCCAGCATTTT
.,TRBJ2-7,.,TRBV5-8,CASSQRSARAPSYEQYF,TGTGCCAGCAGCCAGAGAAGCGCGAGGGCCCCAAGCTACGAGCAGTACTTC
TRBD2,TRBJ2-1,many,TRBV20-1,CSARGGLAGGGPNEQFF,TGCAGTGCTAGAGGCGGACTAGCGGGGGGGGGACCAAATGAGCAGTTCTTC
TRBD2,TRBJ2-7,many,TRBV28,CASGWAGGVGEQYF,TGTGCCAGTGGCTGGGCGGGAGGTGTGGGCGAGCAGTACTTC
.,TRBJ2-7,.,TRBV7-3,CASSLTGAGGLYEQYF,TGTGCCAGCAGCTTAACGGGGGCTGGAGGGCTCTACGAGCAGTACTTC
TRBD1,TRBJ1-1,.,TRBV5-6,CASSLMTGAMNTEAFF,TGTGCCAGCAGCTTAATGACAGGGGCCATGAACACTGAAGCTTTCTTT
TRBD1,TRBJ2-3,many,TRBV4-1,CASSSRTGTDTQYF,TGCGCCAGCAGCTCGCGGACAGGGACAGATACGCAGTATTTT
.,TRBJ1-6,many,TRBV6-1,CASSEVYSYNSPLHF,TGTGCCAGCAGTGAAGTTTACTCCTATAATTCACCCCTCCACTTT
.,TRBJ2-2,many,TRBV19,CASMAPLWRGTGELFF,TGTGCCAGTATGGCCCCCCTTTGGCGGGGTACCGGGGAGCTGTTTTTT
.,TRBJ2-7,many,TRBV6-5,CASSHSRGPAYEQYF,TGTGCCAGCAGTCACTCAAGGGGACCAGCCTACGAGCAGTACTTC
.,TRBJ1-4,.,TRBV15,CATSRDTNEKLFF,TGTGCCACCAGCAGGGACACTAATGAAAAACTGTTTTTT
.,TRBJ2-3,.,TRBV20-1,CSATGTALQETQYF,TGCAGTGCTACGGGGACGGCTCTGCAAGAGACCCAGTACTTT
TRBD2,TRBJ2-7,many,TRBV29-1,CSVLASGAYEQYF,TGCAGCGTTTTGGCTAGCGGGGCCTACGAGCAGTACTTC
TRBD2,TRBJ2-1,.,TRBV7-2,CASSFSPTGTSGRAGYNEQFF,TGTGCCAGCAGCTTTTCTCCGACCGGGACTAGCGGGAGGGCCGGCTACAATGAGCAGTTCTTC
TRBD1,TRBJ1-3,many,TRBV12-3/TRBV12-4,CASISPGQGAPAGGNTIYF,TGTGCCAGCATCAGCCCGGGACAGGGGGCTCCTGCGGGGGGAAACACCATATATTTT
TRBD1,TRBJ1-6,many,TRBV9,CASSGQGAYNSPLHF,TGTGCCAGCAGCGGACAGGGGGCCTATAATTCACCCCTCCACTTT
.,TRBJ2-3,many,TRBV6-1,CASSEAKDTQYF,TGTGCCAGCAGTGAAGCGAAAGATACGCAGTATTTT
TRBD2,TRBJ2-3,many,TRBV12-3/TRBV12-4,CASSSSGRGDTQYF,TGTGCCAGCAGTTCTAGCGGGAGGGGGGATACGCAGTATTTT